This T cell receptor (beta chain) appears in the sequencing data of a study of shared clonotypes between healthy human individuals. Study in general: A donor's plate count was three for CD4 naive and three for CD4 memory; CD8 naive had two and CD8 memory one.

Germline values: CDR1 SGHDN, CDR2 FVKESK. The ends were cut back, 4 bases at V and 2 bases at J, with 12 bases in the middle. The CDR3 has 14 residues. Repertoires were generated with immunoSEQ multiplex PCR, while TCRdb's copy carries only in-frame clones and drops some. The repertoire holds 550,000 to 750,000 clones, with nearly 97% as singletons. CD45RO negativity and positive selection for CCR7 defined naive CD8 cells, a population that excluded terminally differentiated effector memory CD45RA+ cells. Sequenced: naive CD8+ T cells sorted from blood. The chain recombines TRBV14 with TRBJ2-7, with D hard to call. The TCR comes from a woman in her twenties or thirties in good health. The CDR3 region is CASSPSGRAYEQYF. The DNA of the CDR3 is TGTGCCAGCAGCCCGTCAGGACGGGCCTACGAGCAGTACTTC.